A selection of T cell receptor beta chains follows, all from one sample in a study of blood T cell repertoires in COVID-19. Method: immunoSEQ multiplex PCR; TCRdb's copy keeps in-frame clones and lacks some. The sample records roughly 62,000 clones, over 80% being singletons. Sequencing was performed on peripheral blood. These receptors all come from a young man with COVID-19, enrolled during active disease. Each CDR3 is given with its conserved first and last residue. The D gene is left open where the match is weak. Size tells how often a clone was seen (once, few, many) or the class of an expanded clone, and some rows leave it out.

abundance: -
j_gene: TRBJ1-1
v_gene: TRBV9
d_gene: -
CDR3aa: CASSDYRAGMNTEAFF
CDR3nt: TGTGCCAGCAGCGACTACAGGGCAGGGATGAACACTGAAGCTTTCTTT

abundance: -
j_gene: TRBJ2-3
v_gene: TRBV24-1
d_gene: -
CDR3aa: CATSDFRDTQYF
CDR3nt: TGTGCCACCAGTGATTTTCGGGATACGCAGTATTTT

abundance: once
j_gene: TRBJ1-2
v_gene: TRBV28
d_gene: TRBD1
CDR3aa: CATTGGAGYTF
CDR3nt: TGTGCCACGACAGGGGGCGCTGGCTACACCTTC

abundance: -
j_gene: TRBJ1-1
v_gene: TRBV9
d_gene: -
CDR3aa: CASSSSGGFEAFF
CDR3nt: TGTGCCAGCAGCTCCTCGGGGGGGTTTGAAGCTTTCTTT

abundance: -
j_gene: TRBJ1-2
v_gene: TRBV6-6
d_gene: TRBD1
CDR3aa: CASSYNRGRVGYTF
CDR3nt: TGTGCCAGCAGTTACAACAGGGGGCGCGTTGGCTACACCTTC

abundance: -
j_gene: TRBJ2-1
v_gene: TRBV12-5
d_gene: -
CDR3aa: CASGSARGATYNEQFF
CDR3nt: TGTGCTAGTGGTTCCGCCCGGGGGGCAACTTACAATGAGCAGTTCTTC

abundance: -
j_gene: TRBJ2-3
v_gene: TRBV7-9
d_gene: -
CDR3aa: CASSIGGSTSTDTQYF
CDR3nt: TGTGCCAGCAGCATAGGAGGTAGCACTAGCACAGATACGCAGTATTTT

abundance: -
j_gene: TRBJ2-6
v_gene: TRBV20-1
d_gene: -
CDR3aa: CSASRTSGANVLTF
CDR3nt: TGCAGTGCTAGTAGGACTTCTGGGGCCAACGTCCTGACTTTC

abundance: -
j_gene: TRBJ1-4
v_gene: TRBV5-6
d_gene: -
CDR3aa: CASSLEGTRGEKLFF
CDR3nt: TGTGCCAGCAGCTTGGAGGGGACACGGGGTGAAAAACTGTTTTTT

abundance: once
j_gene: TRBJ2-1
v_gene: TRBV30
d_gene: -
CDR3aa: CAWSGQYEQFF
CDR3nt: TGTGCCTGGAGTGGACAGTATGAGCAGTTCTTC

abundance: -
j_gene: TRBJ2-2
v_gene: TRBV4-2
d_gene: TRBD2
CDR3aa: CASSHPGLAGGGTGELFF
CDR3nt: TGTGCCAGCAGCCACCCGGGACTAGCGGGAGGAGGAACCGGGGAGCTGTTTTTT

abundance: medium-sized
j_gene: TRBJ2-2
v_gene: TRBV30
d_gene: TRBD2
CDR3aa: CAWSVLAGDTGELFF
CDR3nt: TGTGCCTGGAGTGTACTAGCGGGAGACACCGGGGAGCTGTTTTTT

abundance: -
j_gene: TRBJ2-1
v_gene: TRBV5-4
d_gene: TRBD2
CDR3aa: CASSLGLAGEYSYNEQFF
CDR3nt: TGTGCCAGCAGCTTGGGACTAGCGGGAGAGTATTCCTACAATGAGCAGTTCTTC

abundance: -
j_gene: TRBJ2-7
v_gene: TRBV20-1
d_gene: -
CDR3aa: CSASAPRLSYEQYF
CDR3nt: TGCAGTGCTAGTGCCCCTCGACTTTCCTACGAGCAGTACTTC

abundance: -
j_gene: TRBJ2-5
v_gene: TRBV6-2/TRBV6-3
d_gene: -
CDR3aa: CASSYRGTRLETQYF
CDR3nt: TGTGCCAGCAGTTACCGGGGTACTAGGCTCGAGACCCAGTACTTC

abundance: -
j_gene: TRBJ1-5
v_gene: TRBV24-1
d_gene: TRBD1
CDR3aa: CATSEGTGGSNQPQHF
CDR3nt: TGTGCCACCAGTGAAGGGACAGGAGGCTCAAATCAGCCCCAGCATTTT

abundance: -
j_gene: TRBJ2-7
v_gene: TRBV27
d_gene: TRBD1
CDR3aa: CASSLKGAIEQYF
CDR3nt: TGTGCCAGCAGTTTAAAGGGGGCGATCGAGCAGTACTTC

abundance: -
j_gene: TRBJ2-1
v_gene: TRBV6-5
d_gene: TRBD2
CDR3aa: CASNTGLAAYNEQFF
CDR3nt: TGTGCCAGCAATACGGGACTAGCAGCATACAATGAGCAGTTCTTC

abundance: -
j_gene: TRBJ1-3
v_gene: TRBV6-6
d_gene: -
CDR3aa: CASIGAGTSGNTIYF
CDR3nt: TGTGCCAGCATTGGGGCAGGGACATCTGGAAACACCATATATTTT

abundance: -
j_gene: TRBJ2-5
v_gene: TRBV11-2
d_gene: -
CDR3aa: CASSPQRGPTETQYF
CDR3nt: TGTGCCAGCAGCCCCCAGAGAGGGCCGACGGAGACCCAGTACTTC

abundance: -
j_gene: TRBJ2-1
v_gene: TRBV5-1
d_gene: TRBD2
CDR3aa: CASCQGLAGNNEQFF
CDR3nt: TGCGCCAGCTGCCAGGGACTAGCGGGGAACAATGAGCAGTTCTTC

abundance: -
j_gene: TRBJ1-5
v_gene: TRBV23-1
d_gene: -
CDR3aa: CASSLRGFCRQPQHF
CDR3nt: TGCGCCAGCAGTCTGAGGGGGTTTTGTCGACAGCCCCAGCATTTT

abundance: -
j_gene: TRBJ1-3
v_gene: TRBV5-4
d_gene: -
CDR3aa: CASSRRGASGNTIYF
CDR3nt: TGTGCCAGCAGCCGCAGGGGCGCCTCTGGAAACACCATATATTTT

abundance: medium-sized
j_gene: TRBJ2-7
v_gene: TRBV18
d_gene: -
CDR3aa: CASSPGTDLYEQYF
CDR3nt: TGTGCCAGCTCACCTGGGACTGACTTATACGAGCAGTACTTC

abundance: once
j_gene: TRBJ1-2
v_gene: TRBV6-5
d_gene: -
CDR3aa: CASSKEGWYGYTF
CDR3nt: TGTGCCAGCTCTAAGGAGGGTTGGTATGGCTACACCTTC

abundance: -
j_gene: TRBJ2-1
v_gene: TRBV7-2
d_gene: -
CDR3aa: CASRQREMGEQFF
CDR3nt: TGTGCCAGCAGGCAACGGGAGATGGGTGAGCAGTTCTTC

abundance: -
j_gene: TRBJ2-7
v_gene: TRBV19
d_gene: -
CDR3aa: CASRRGAATYEQYF
CDR3nt: TGTGCCAGTAGACGCGGGGCGGCCACCTACGAGCAGTACTTC

abundance: -
j_gene: TRBJ2-7
v_gene: TRBV19
d_gene: -
CDR3aa: CASKLDYQSSYEQYF
CDR3nt: TGTGCCAGTAAATTGGACTACCAGTCCTCTTACGAGCAGTACTTC

abundance: once
j_gene: TRBJ2-3
v_gene: TRBV24-1
d_gene: TRBD1
CDR3aa: CATSDLPSTGEGTDTQYF
CDR3nt: TGTGCCACCAGTGATCTACCCTCGACAGGGGAAGGCACAGATACGCAGTATTTT

abundance: -
j_gene: TRBJ1-3
v_gene: TRBV3-1/TRBV3-2
d_gene: -
CDR3aa: CASSHRYRARSGNTIYF
CDR3nt: TGTGCCAGCAGCCACCGGTACAGGGCTAGGTCTGGAAACACCATATATTTT

abundance: -
j_gene: TRBJ2-2
v_gene: TRBV5-5
d_gene: TRBD1
CDR3aa: CASSNRDRPLAGELFF
CDR3nt: TGTGCCAGCAGCAACCGGGACAGGCCCTTGGCCGGGGAGCTGTTTTTT

abundance: -
j_gene: TRBJ1-1
v_gene: TRBV28
d_gene: -
CDR3aa: CASTLYPGGAEAFF
CDR3nt: TGTGCCAGCACTCTCTATCCGGGGGGAGCCGAAGCTTTCTTT

abundance: -
j_gene: TRBJ2-3
v_gene: TRBV27
d_gene: -
CDR3aa: CASSLGVSGADTQYF
CDR3nt: TGTGCCAGCAGTTTGGGGGTCTCAGGGGCAGATACGCAGTATTTT

abundance: -
j_gene: TRBJ1-3
v_gene: TRBV9
d_gene: TRBD1
CDR3aa: CASSQTGTALRSGNTIYF
CDR3nt: TGTGCCAGCAGCCAAACCGGGACAGCGCTTAGATCTGGAAACACCATATATTTT

abundance: -
j_gene: TRBJ1-2
v_gene: TRBV27
d_gene: -
CDR3aa: CASSHQQYYGYTF
CDR3nt: TGTGCCAGCAGTCACCAACAGTACTATGGCTACACCTTC

abundance: -
j_gene: TRBJ1-3
v_gene: TRBV19
d_gene: -
CDR3aa: CASSWSRNTIYF
CDR3nt: TGTGCCAGTAGTTGGAGCCGAAACACCATATATTTT

abundance: -
j_gene: TRBJ2-3
v_gene: TRBV28
d_gene: -
CDR3aa: CASWTYLSTDTQYF
CDR3nt: TGTGCCAGTTGGACATACCTTAGCACAGATACGCAGTATTTT

abundance: few
j_gene: TRBJ1-5
v_gene: TRBV2
d_gene: -
CDR3aa: CASSDTELGNQPQHF
CDR3nt: TGTGCCAGCAGTGATACGGAGCTTGGCAATCAGCCCCAGCATTTT

abundance: -
j_gene: TRBJ2-5
v_gene: TRBV6-1
d_gene: TRBD2
CDR3aa: CASSEGFSGSLGTQYF
CDR3nt: TGTGCCAGCAGTGAAGGTTTTAGCGGGAGCTTAGGGACCCAGTACTTC

abundance: -
j_gene: TRBJ2-7
v_gene: TRBV19
d_gene: -
CDR3aa: CASSIGSAREGQYF
CDR3nt: TGTGCCAGTAGTATTGGGTCCGCGAGAGAGGGGCAGTACTTC

abundance: few
j_gene: TRBJ1-3
v_gene: TRBV3-1/TRBV3-2
d_gene: -
CDR3aa: CASSSTGGGNTIYF
CDR3nt: TGTGCCAGCAGCTCAACTGGGGGGGGAAACACCATATATTTT

abundance: -
j_gene: TRBJ2-2
v_gene: TRBV19
d_gene: TRBD1
CDR3aa: CASSINRGQNTGELFF
CDR3nt: TGTGCCAGTAGTATAAACAGGGGGCAGAACACCGGGGAGCTGTTTTTT

abundance: -
j_gene: TRBJ2-7
v_gene: TRBV7-6
d_gene: -
CDR3aa: CASSLQSGGYEQYF
CDR3nt: TGTGCCAGCAGCTTACAGTCAGGGGGGTACGAGCAGTACTTC

abundance: -
j_gene: TRBJ2-4
v_gene: TRBV4-3
d_gene: -
CDR3aa: CASSQDSGTSKNIQYF
CDR3nt: TGCGCCAGCAGCCAAGATTCGGGGACATCAAAAAACATTCAGTACTTC

abundance: -
j_gene: TRBJ1-1
v_gene: TRBV25-1
d_gene: -
CDR3aa: CASSVYRDGTEAFF
CDR3nt: TGTGCCAGCAGTGTTTACAGGGATGGGACTGAAGCTTTCTTT

abundance: -
j_gene: TRBJ2-1
v_gene: TRBV9
d_gene: -
CDR3aa: CASSLSGGSYNEQFF
CDR3nt: TGTGCCAGCAGCCTTAGCGGAGGCTCCTACAATGAGCAGTTCTTC

abundance: -
j_gene: TRBJ2-1
v_gene: TRBV13
d_gene: TRBD2
CDR3aa: CASSNRASGPYNEQFF
CDR3nt: TGTGCCAGCAGCAACCGGGCTAGCGGGCCCTACAATGAGCAGTTCTTC